This T cell receptor beta chain was found in a study of memory CD4+ T cells and cytomegalovirus serostatus. Study-level points and caveats: A US-trained random forest predicted CMV serostatus with median AUC roughly 0.91.

Single viable CD3+CD4+CD8-CD45RO+ cells were sorted as the memory CD4+ T cells. Germline V gene sequence: CDR1 SQVTM, CDR2 ANQGSEA. V was clipped by 3 bases and J by 3 bases, with 14 bases between them. CDR3 length equals 14 residues. The assay was immunoSEQ multiplex PCR, and TCRdb's table has in-frame clones only and misses some. The repertoire consists of 40,000 to 55,000 clones, with about 70% occurring once and the leading ten covering roughly 1.2%. This clone was seen a few times. Its antigen is currently unknown. The chain is built from TRBV29-1 and TRBJ1-2; maybe TRBD1 (6 bases). The origin of this receptor is an adult in good health and CMV-seropositive. Sample: memory CD4+ T cells from blood. DNA of the CDR3: TGCAGCGTTGAGTCAGGGGCTAGGGACTATGGCTACACCTTC. Translating gives CSVESGARDYGYTF.